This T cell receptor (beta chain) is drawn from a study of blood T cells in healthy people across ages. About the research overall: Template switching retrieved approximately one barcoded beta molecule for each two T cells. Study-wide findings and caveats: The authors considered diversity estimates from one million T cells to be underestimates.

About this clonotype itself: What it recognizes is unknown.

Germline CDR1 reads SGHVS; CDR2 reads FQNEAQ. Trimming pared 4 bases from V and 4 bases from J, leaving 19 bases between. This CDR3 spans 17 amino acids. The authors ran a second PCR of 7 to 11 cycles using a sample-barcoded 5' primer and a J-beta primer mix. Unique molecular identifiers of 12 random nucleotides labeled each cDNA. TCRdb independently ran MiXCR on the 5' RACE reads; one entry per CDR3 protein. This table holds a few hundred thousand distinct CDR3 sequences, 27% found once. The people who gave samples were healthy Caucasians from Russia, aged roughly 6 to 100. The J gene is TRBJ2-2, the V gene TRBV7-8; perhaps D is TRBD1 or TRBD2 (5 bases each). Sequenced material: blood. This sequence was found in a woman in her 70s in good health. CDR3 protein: CASSSYPGRLSTGELFF. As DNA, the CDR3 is TGTGCCAGCAGCTCGTACCCGGGACGGCTATCCACCGGGGAGCTGTTTTTT. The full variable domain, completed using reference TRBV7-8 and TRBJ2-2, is GAGVSQSPRYKVAKRGQDVALRCDPISGHVSLFWYQQALGQGPEFLTYFQNEAQLDKSGLPSDRFFAERPEGSVSTLKIQRTQQEDSAVYLCASSSYPGRLSTGELFFGEGSRLTVL.